These T cell receptor beta chains were read from a single sample in a study of blood T cells in healthy people across ages. TCRdb re-analysed the 5' RACE reads in MiXCR, keeping a single row per CDR3 protein. The table shows some 1.5 million distinct CDR3 sequences, with 28% occurring only once. The source material was blood. These receptors were collected from a woman in her twenties or thirties in good health. Both conserved end residues are part of each CDR3. Each record gives: D gene, V gene, J gene, clone size, CDR3 protein, CDR3 DNA. The D gene is left open where the match is weak. Where a row states a size, it is once, few, many or the class of an expanded clone; other rows omit it.

TRBD1,TRBV7-9,TRBJ2-1,-,CASSVRDSTHNEQFF,TGTGCCAGCAGCGTCCGGGACAGCACCCACAATGAGCAGTTCTTC
TRBD1,TRBV19,TRBJ2-4,many,CASSIRQGGSQGNIQYF,TGTGCCAGTAGTATCAGACAGGGTGGGTCACAAGGAAACATTCAGTACTTC
-,TRBV6-6,TRBJ1-1,few,CASSYGALNTEAFF,TGTGCCAGCAGTTACGGAGCACTGAACACTGAAGCTTTCTTT
-,TRBV12-3/TRBV12-4,TRBJ2-1,few,CASSLASVEQFF,TGTGCCAGCAGTTTAGCATCCGTTGAGCAGTTCTTC
-,TRBV12-3/TRBV12-4,TRBJ1-2,few,CASSFRTAYGYTF,TGTGCCAGCAGTTTCAGGACAGCGTATGGCTACACCTTC
TRBD2,TRBV20-1,TRBJ2-1,-,CSASSKRGGSYNEQFF,TGCAGTGCTTCTAGTAAGCGGGGTGGCTCCTACAATGAGCAGTTCTTC
-,TRBV11-2,TRBJ2-5,few,CASSFRWTTETQYF,TGTGCCAGCAGCTTTAGGTGGACTACAGAGACCCAGTACTTC
-,TRBV2,TRBJ2-5,-,CASSERPHKTQYF,TGTGCCAGCAGTGAACGTCCCCATAAGACCCAGTACTTC
-,TRBV29-1,TRBJ1-2,-,CSVDLTWGGCTF,TGCAGCGTTGATTTGACATGGGGTGGCTGCACCTTC
TRBD2,TRBV24-1,TRBJ2-3,-,CATSEFQRGSTDTQYF,TGTGCCACCAGTGAGTTTCAGCGGGGGAGCACAGATACGCAGTATTTT
-,TRBV7-2,TRBJ2-3,-,CASSATVDTQYF,TGTGCCAGCAGCGCCACGGTAGATACGCAGTATTTT
-,TRBV20-1,TRBJ1-6,-,CSARQGLNSPLHF,TGCAGTGCTAGACAGGGGCTCAATTCACCCCTCCACTTT
-,TRBV7-9,TRBJ1-6,-,CASNDFSYNSPLHF,TGTGCCAGCAATGATTTCTCCTATAATTCACCCCTCCACTTT
TRBD2,TRBV14,TRBJ2-7,-,CASSQEYRWGGYYEQYF,TGTGCCAGCAGCCAAGAGTACCGCTGGGGGGGATATTACGAGCAGTACTTC
-,TRBV27,TRBJ2-5,-,CASSPRDTSQETQYF,TGTGCCAGCAGTCCCCGGGACACCTCCCAAGAGACCCAGTACTTC
-,TRBV28,TRBJ2-7,many,CASRSYDPYEQYF,TGTGCCAGCAGATCTTATGACCCCTACGAGCAGTACTTC
TRBD2,TRBV20-1,TRBJ2-2,once,CSADSGRNTGELFF,TGCAGTGCTGATAGCGGGAGGAACACCGGGGAGCTGTTTTTT
-,TRBV28,TRBJ2-7,many,CASSLFRGSSYEQYF,TGTGCCAGCAGTTTATTTCGGGGGTCAAGCTACGAGCAGTACTTC
-,TRBV18,TRBJ1-1,-,CASSPPRPHTEAFF,TGTGCCAGCTCACCACCGAGGCCACACACTGAAGCTTTCTTT
-,TRBV4-1,TRBJ1-6,-,CASSQLAAYLSPLHF,TGCGCCAGCAGCCAGTTGGCAGCTTACCTTTCACCCCTCCACTTT
-,TRBV7-2,TRBJ1-5,many,CASSLVGPGTGQPQHF,TGTGCCAGCAGCTTAGTAGGGCCGGGGACGGGACAGCCCCAGCATTTT
-,TRBV12-3/TRBV12-4,TRBJ2-3,many,CASSLEVVDTQYF,TGTGCCAGCAGTTTAGAAGTAGTAGATACGCAGTATTTT
TRBD1,TRBV3-1,TRBJ2-7,-,CASSQARQGAQQYF,TGTGCCAGCAGCCAGGCCCGACAGGGGGCACAGCAGTACTTC
-,TRBV24-1,TRBJ2-1,-,CATSGLDNEQFF,TGTGCCACCAGTGGTTTGGATAATGAGCAGTTCTTC
-,TRBV7-2,TRBJ1-4,few,CASSLDGRSDEKLFF,TGTGCCAGCAGCTTAGATGGTAGGAGTGATGAAAAACTGTTTTTT
TRBD1,TRBV12-3/TRBV12-4,TRBJ2-4,-,CASSFTGVKNIQYF,TGTGCCAGCAGCTTCACAGGGGTCAAAAACATTCAGTACTTC
-,TRBV12-3/TRBV12-4,TRBJ2-3,few,CASAYSTDTQYF,TGTGCCAGCGCTTACAGCACAGATACGCAGTATTTT
-,TRBV4-1,TRBJ1-1,-,CASSFYDEGSANTEAFF,TGCGCCAGCAGCTTCTACGACGAGGGCTCCGCTAACACTGAAGCTTTCTTT
-,TRBV28,TRBJ2-7,-,CASNSPPGTYEQYF,TGTGCCAGCAATTCACCTCCGGGGACCTACGAGCAGTACTTC
-,TRBV6-2/TRBV6-3,TRBJ2-3,-,CASSFPARSADTQYF,TGTGCCAGCAGTTTTCCGGCTAGATCGGCAGATACGCAGTATTTT
-,TRBV7-2,TRBJ1-3,-,CASSLQGGSGNTIYF,TGTGCCAGCAGCTTACAAGGGGGCTCTGGAAACACCATATATTTT
-,TRBV7-9,TRBJ2-7,many,CASSFEGTYEQYF,TGTGCCAGCAGCTTTGAGGGCACCTACGAGCAGTACTTC
-,TRBV9,TRBJ2-3,few,CASSVGQPTDTQYF,TGTGCCAGCAGCGTTGGACAGCCCACAGATACGCAGTATTTT
TRBD2,TRBV3-1,TRBJ2-7,few,CASSQTRGASSYEQYF,TGTGCCAGCAGCCAGACGCGGGGGGCCTCTTCCTACGAGCAGTACTTC
-,TRBV11-2,TRBJ1-2,-,CASSVTGSPYGYTF,TGTGCCAGCAGCGTTACGGGCAGTCCCTATGGCTACACCTTC
-,TRBV6-6,TRBJ2-1,-,CAGSSGQGIVGEQFF,TGTGCCGGCAGCTCTGGGCAGGGAATCGTCGGTGAGCAGTTCTTC
TRBD1,TRBV24-1,TRBJ2-5,-,CATSDPRQGRETQYF,TGTGCCACCAGTGACCCCCGACAGGGACGGGAGACCCAGTACTTC
-,TRBV4-3,TRBJ1-5,few,CASSQGRHLGTQHF,TGCGCCAGCAGCCAAGGGCGTCATTTGGGGACCCAGCATTTT
TRBD1,TRBV4-2,TRBJ2-5,-,CASSQVGGQGVNEQYF,TGTGCCAGCAGCCAAGTAGGGGGACAGGGGGTCAATGAGCAGTACTTC
-,TRBV29-1,TRBJ1-2,few,CSVERASYTF,TGCAGCGTTGAAAGGGCCAGCTACACCTTC
-,TRBV3-1,TRBJ1-2,few,CASSKRTGGYTF,TGTGCCAGCAGCAAGAGGACGGGCGGCTACACCTTC
TRBD2,TRBV7-2,TRBJ2-7,-,CASSLLAGATYNEQYF,TGTGCCAGCAGCCTCCTAGCGGGAGCTACCTACAATGAGCAGTACTTC
-,TRBV6-1,TRBJ1-2,many,CAGPGGGYTF,TGTGCCGGCCCGGGGGGAGGCTACACCTTC
-,TRBV4-3,TRBJ2-6,-,CASSQVSAGANVLTF,TGCGCCAGCAGCCAAGTTTCCGCTGGGGCCAACGTCCTGACTTTC
-,TRBV20-1,TRBJ2-1,many,CSAVSVNPYNEQFF,TGCAGTGCCGTAAGCGTTAACCCCTACAATGAGCAGTTCTTC
TRBD2,TRBV2,TRBJ2-5,few,CASSVISGGIQETQYF,TGTGCCAGCAGTGTTATTAGCGGGGGGATACAAGAGACCCAGTACTTC
-,TRBV12-3/TRBV12-4,TRBJ1-2,-,CASRPQGGYGYTF,TGTGCCAGCAGGCCACAGGGAGGCTATGGCTACACCTTC
-,TRBV7-2,TRBJ2-7,many,CASSLGRVYEQYF,TGTGCCAGCAGTTTAGGACGGGTATACGAGCAGTACTTC
-,TRBV18,TRBJ2-1,many,CASSHTGLNNEQFF,TGTGCCAGCTCCCACACCGGACTCAACAATGAGCAGTTCTTC
-,TRBV5-1,TRBJ2-1,many,CASSLGQFDEQFF,TGCGCCAGCAGCTTAGGACAGTTCGATGAGCAGTTCTTC
TRBD2,TRBV7-2,TRBJ2-7,few,CASSFVSGGGLGANEQYF,TGTGCCAGCAGCTTTGTATCGGGAGGAGGCCTAGGAGCAAACGAGCAGTACTTC
-,TRBV11-2,TRBJ2-1,few,CASNLRGGYNEQFF,TGTGCCAGCAACCTGAGGGGGGGGTACAATGAGCAGTTCTTC
-,TRBV7-2,TRBJ1-2,few,CASSFTRRPNGYTF,TGTGCCAGCAGCTTTACGAGGCGACCGAATGGCTACACCTTC
-,TRBV6-1,TRBJ2-5,few,CASSVYGGQETQYF,TGTGCCAGCAGTGTCTATGGAGGGCAAGAGACCCAGTACTTC